The present T cell receptor beta chain was sequenced within a study of beta chain features in type 1 diabetes. Study-wide points: High-TCR-expressing cells could be over-represented by cDNA sequencing. It was possible that PCR favored shorter templates, equally so in patients and controls. The study found fewer insertions and more deletions at VDJ junctions in type 1 diabetes patients.

Details on this clone: The antigen is not known.

TCRB transcripts that were expressed got sequenced, as all of the isolated RNA had been reverse transcribed. Profiling relied on immunoSEQ multiplex PCR, and the TCRdb table lists in-frame clones only, not all of them. This table holds around 99,000 clones, less than 40% found once. It was one heparinised blood draw, averaging roughly 120 mL, that each donor gave. Input material: stem cell memory CD4+ T cells from blood. The receptor was derived from a woman aged 18-29 years in good health.

The CDR3 loop reads CASSQDTGVTYGYTF. As DNA, the CDR3 is TGTGCCAGCAGCCAAGATACAGGCGTTACTTATGGCTACACCTTC. The genes are TRBV4-2 and TRBJ1-2, with a possible D match to TRBD1 (5 bases). V was pared by 0 bases and J by 5 bases, with 13 bases between. This CDR3 contains 15 residues. Germline CDR1 LGHNA, CDR2 YNFKEQ.